The 19 T cell receptor beta chains listed next were all sequenced from one sample in a study of blood T cell repertoires in COVID-19. Profiled with immunoSEQ multiplex PCR; TCRdb holds only in-frame clones, not every one. The data show around 430,000 clones, with about 86% seen just once and about 9.4% held by the top ten. The sequencing input was PBMCs or T cells enriched from blood (not recorded which). Receptors were obtained from a woman aged 45 to 65 who had recovered from COVID-19.

Remarks on this clone: The junction differs from germline at one of its ends, possibly a read error. The chain recombines TRBV7-7 with TRBJ2-5; 7 positions agree with TRBD1. Germline CDR1 reads SSHAT; CDR2 reads FNYEAQ (reference sequence). The CDR3 covers 15 residues. The CDR3 region is CASSLRQGVGETQYF. Written as DNA, the CDR3 is TGTGCTAGCAGCCTTAGACAGGGCGTTGGGGAGACCCAGTACTTC. The whole variable domain, remainder taken from reference TRBV7-7 and TRBJ2-5, is GAGVSQSPRYKVTKRGQDVTLRCDPISSHATLYWYQQALGQGPEFLTYFNYEAQPDKSGLPSDRFSAERPEGSISTLTIQRTEQRDSAMYRCASSLRQGVGETQYFGPGTRLLVL.

This chain links TRBV2 with TRBJ2-1, with TRBD2 identical over 12 bases. CDR1 is SNHLY, CDR2 FYNNEI, per germline. This CDR3 is built from 17 residues. The V and J ends lost 4 bases and 9 bases, in that order; junction bases with no gene match: 13. The CDR3 is CASSGLAGGTRSGEQFF. CDR3 nucleotides: TGTGCCAGCAGTGGCCTAGCGGGGGGGACCCGATCGGGTGAGCAGTTCTTC.

This clone was observed once. The CDR3 is CASMVANYGYTF. The CDR3 region has the DNA TGTGCCAGCATGGTAGCTAACTATGGCTACACCTTC. The chain couples TRBV28 to TRBJ1-2; D gene unclear. The CDR3 is 12 residues long. V was cut by 7 bases and J by 0 bases, with 6 bases left in between. Germline V CDR1 and CDR2: MDHEN, SYDVKM.

The chain links TRBV9 to TRBJ1-2, with 7 nucleotides matching TRBD1. Unmatched junction bases numbered 13, after V lost 1 base and J lost 4 bases. CDR3 length: 17 residues. Germline CDR1 SGDLS, CDR2 YYNGEE. This CDR3 reads CASSVSYDRERSYGYTF. DNA of the CDR3: TGTGCCAGCAGCGTATCCTACGACAGGGAAAGGAGCTATGGCTACACCTTC.

The chain combines TRBV7-8 with TRBJ2-7; D is perhaps TRBD1 (5 bases). The CDR3 runs 15 residues. Between the trimmed V and J ends, which lost 7 bases and 3 bases, there was a span of 19 bases. Germline CDR1 and CDR2: SGHVS and FQNEAQ. CDR3 nucleotides: TGTGCCAGCAACCCATCAGGGAAGTTCTACTACGAGCAGTACTTC. As protein: CASNPSGKFYYEQYF.

The rearrangement joins TRBV4-1 to TRBJ1-6; weak D call: TRBD1 (6 bases). Germline CDR1 MGHRA, CDR2 YSYEKL. Deletions cut 0 bases from V and 7 bases from J, with 13 bases between. This CDR3 has 16 residues. CDR3 residues: CASSQDQRGWNSPLHF. The CDR3 bases are TGCGCCAGCAGCCAAGATCAAAGGGGGTGGAATTCACCCCTCCACTTT.

This clone was counted a single time. This sequence joins TRBV2 and TRBJ2-5; D possibly corresponds to TRBD1 (6 bases). This CDR3 is built from 14 residues. Trimming cost V 5 bases and J 2 bases, with 12 bases left between them. The V gene's germline CDR1 is SNHLY and CDR2 FYNNEI. CDR3 region: CASSPGTTQETQYF. As DNA, the CDR3 is TGTGCCAGCAGTCCAGGGACAACTCAAGAGACCCAGTACTTC.

J is TRBJ2-1 and V is TRBV19; 7 positions agree with TRBD2. The germline CDR1 and CDR2 sequences are LNHDA and SQIVND (reference sequence). The CDR3 has 16 residues. V lost 0 bases and J lost 0; bases outside the gene matches: 2. Written as DNA, the CDR3 is TGTGCCAGTAGTATAGATCCGGGGGGCTCCTACAATGAGCAGTTCTTC. Translation: CASSIDPGGSYNEQFF.

V and J are TRBV7-9 and TRBJ1-1; the D gene is possibly TRBD1 (5 bases). Germline V gene sequence: CDR1 SEHNR, CDR2 FQNEAQ (reference sequence). Trimming stripped 4 bases from V and 1 base from J, with 10 bases between. This CDR3 contains 14 residues. The CDR3 sequence is CASSSGGPNTEAFF. The DNA of the CDR3 is TGTGCCAGCAGCTCGGGGGGTCCGAACACTGAAGCTTTCTTT.

Concerning this clone itself: Relative to the germline gene, one junction end is altered; a read error may explain this. The V and J genes are TRBV20-1 and TRBJ1-2, with a weak D call TRBD1 (5 bases). This CDR3 is 10 amino acids long. Germline CDR1 DFQATT, CDR2 SNEGSKA (reference sequence). The CDR3 sequence is CSAENLTDHF. The CDR3 nucleotides are TGCAGTGCAGAAAACTTGACAGATCACTTC.

This clone was detected only a few times. This chain connects TRBV2 to TRBJ2-2, with 7 bases that match TRBD2. The CDR3 covers 12 residues. The germline V gene has CDR1 SNHLY and CDR2 FYNNEI. V gave up 8 bases and J gave up 7 bases; unmatched junction bases: 4. The CDR3 sequence: CASAGDYGELFF. The CDR3 coding sequence is TGTGCCAGCGCGGGGGATTACGGGGAGCTGTTTTTT.

The chain employs TRBV7-9 and TRBJ2-3, with D possibly matching TRBD1 (7 bases). CDR1 SEHNR and CDR2 FQNEAQ come from the germline V gene (reference sequence). The CDR3 runs 15 residues. V was pared by 5 bases and J by 1 base, with 13 bases between. The CDR3 region has the DNA TGTGCCAGCAGCCCACGGAGGGGGCGCACAGATACGCAGTATTTT. Its protein product is CASSPRRGRTDTQYF.

The genes are TRBV5-1 and TRBJ2-2; D is perhaps TRBD2 (6 bases). V lost 0 bases to trimming and J lost 1 base, with 10 bases between them. In germline, CDR1 is SGHRS, CDR2 YFSETQ. This CDR3 is 16 amino acids long. The DNA for the CDR3 is TGCGCCAGCAGCTTGGAGACTAGTATGAACACCGGGGAGCTGTTTTTT. Translation: CASSLETSMNTGELFF.

The chain couples TRBV5-8 to TRBJ2-1; a weak D match, TRBD1 (6 bases). This CDR3 spans 16 amino acids. From germline, CDR1 is SGHTS and CDR2 YDEGEE. V was pared by 4 bases and J by 0 bases, with 14 bases between. The CDR3 DNA reads TGTGCCAGCAGCCCCCAGGGGCCAAGCTCCTACAATGAGCAGTTCTTC. It encodes CASSPQGPSSYNEQFF.

The chain carries TRBV9 and TRBJ2-1; D perhaps matches TRBD2 (7 bases). The CDR3 runs 16 residues. Between the trimmed V and J ends, which lost 3 bases and 8 bases, there was a span of 21 bases. CDR1 is SGDLS and CDR2 is YYNGEE in the germline V gene. The CDR3 sequence is CASSGEGGARHHEQFF. CDR3 sequence (DNA): TGTGCCAGCAGCGGCGAGGGGGGGGCCCGACACCATGAGCAGTTCTTC. Filled out from reference TRBV9 and TRBJ2-1, the complete variable domain reads DSGVTQTPKHLITATGQRVTLRCSPRSGDLSVYWYQQSLDQGLQFLIQYYNGEERAKGNILERFSAQQFPDLHSELNLSSLELGDSALYFCASSGEGGARHHEQFFGPGTRLTVL.

This chain links TRBV11-2 with TRBJ1-1, with 7 bases that match TRBD1. Germline assignment: CDR1 SGHAT and CDR2 FQNNGV. This CDR3 is built from 13 residues. V dropped 4 bases and J dropped 4; count of bases not matched to a gene: 3. The CDR3 DNA reads as TGTGCCAGCAGCTGGAGACAGGGCACTGAAGCTTTCTTT. It is translated as CASSWRQGTEAFF.

V and J are TRBV9 and TRBJ1-2; D is undetermined. Germline CDR1 reads SGDLS; CDR2 reads YYNGEE. Trimming took 0 bases from V and 0 from J, leaving 9 bases between them. The length of the CDR3 is 15 residues. This CDR3 is CASSVVPVANYGYTF. The CDR3 DNA reads TGTGCCAGCAGCGTAGTTCCAGTCGCTAACTATGGCTACACCTTC.

The chain recombines TRBV20-1 with TRBJ1-2; perhaps TRBD1 as D (5 bases). V shed 3 bases and J shed 4 bases, with 15 bases lying between them. The CDR3 is made up of 14 amino acids. Per germline, CDR1 DFQATT and CDR2 SNEGSKA (reference sequence). The CDR3 loop reads CSASLRGLVYGYTF. The CDR3 DNA reads TGCAGTGCTAGTTTAAGGGGCTTGGTCTATGGCTACACCTTC.

The rearrangement uses TRBV19 and TRBJ1-1; a weak D match, TRBD1 (6 bases). V lost 4 bases and J lost 0, with 21 bases in between. The CDR3 totals 18 residues. Germline assignment: CDR1 LNHDA and CDR2 SQIVND (reference sequence). The CDR3 loop is CASSKLGGASTMNTEAFF. CDR3 bases: TGTGCCAGTAGTAAGCTTGGGGGGGCCTCTACCATGAACACTGAAGCTTTCTTT.